These 5 T cell receptor beta chains were sequenced from one sample in a study of T-cell memory formation after mild COVID-19. TCRdb reanalysed the 5' RACE reads using MiXCR and keeps one entry per CDR3 protein. The data show 350,000 to 550,000 distinct CDR3 sequences, more than 15% seen once. Sequenced sample: PBMCs or a T cell subset sorted from them (not recorded which). The receptor source for this set is a man aged 18 to 29 who had mild COVID-19 (a few samples of this study predate the infection). Cell type and time point are not known.

This chain joins TRBV7-2 and TRBJ2-1; 7 bases match TRBD2. The ends lost 6 bases at V and 6 bases at J; junction bases unmatched: 11. This CDR3 region has 15 residues. The germline gives CDR1 SGHTA, CDR2 FQGNSA. CDR3: CASSSGTTRLNEQFF. The CDR3, as DNA: TGTGCCAGCAGTTCCGGGACTACTCGCCTCAATGAGCAGTTCTTC.

The gene calls are TRBV7-2 and TRBJ2-3; D may be TRBD1 or TRBD2 (6 bases each). The germline gives CDR1 SGHTA, CDR2 FQGNSA. This CDR3 has 17 residues. V gave up 8 bases and J gave up 0 bases, with 21 bases separating them. The chain's CDR3 is CASRHAVAGTSTDTQYF. The CDR3 DNA reads as TGTGCCAGCCGACATGCGGTGGCGGGGACAAGCACAGATACGCAGTATTTT.

The sample holds a few counts of this clonotype. The chain couples TRBV18 to TRBJ1-1; the match to TRBD1 covers 8 bases. From germline, CDR1 is KGHSH and CDR2 LQKENI. J was trimmed by 7 bases and V by 2 bases; bases with no gene match: 6. The CDR3 runs to 14 residues. CDR3 sequence: CASSPAPGGFEAFF. Here the CDR3 DNA reads TGTGCCAGCTCACCAGCCCCAGGGGGCTTTGAAGCTTTCTTT.

The chain carries TRBV7-2 and TRBJ2-4; tentative D call: TRBD2 (7 bases). Germline CDR1 is SGHTA and CDR2 is FQGNSA. V lost 1 base to trimming and J lost 8 bases, with 18 bases between them. The CDR3 has 16 amino acids. The CDR3 bases are TGTGCCAGCAGCTTAGTTTCCGGGGGGCGGATCGACATTCAGTACTTC. Translation: CASSLVSGGRIDIQYF.

V gene TRBV7-2 combines with J gene TRBJ1-2, with 9 bases identical to TRBD1. Germline trimming cut 2 bases from V and 5 bases from J; bases unmatched to any gene: 12. Germline V gene lookup returns CDR1 SGHTA and CDR2 FQGNSA. The CDR3 sequence is 17 residues long. The CDR3 region has the DNA TGTGCCAGCAGCTTACTGGGACAGGGAAGTCCTGAGTATGGCTACACCTTC. The encoded protein is CASSLLGQGSPEYGYTF.